These 31 T cell receptor beta chains were sequenced from one sample in a study of Graves' ophthalmopathy and Graves' hyperthyroidism. For repertoire sequencing, the TCR beta CDR3 regions were amplified from RNA transcripts. RT-PCR was first run with HTBI primers, then multiplex PCR in a second round. From the multiplex PCR reads, TCRdb called clonotypes with MiXCR, one entry per CDR3 protein. The sample holds roughly 220,000 distinct CDR3 sequences, less than 55% seen once. The material sequenced was peripheral blood. All receptors derive from an adult man with Graves' ophthalmopathy.

V is TRBV19 and J is TRBJ1-2, with no clear D. V lost 6 bases and J 6 bases, leaving 11 bases between the germline ends. The CDR3 covers 12 residues. Germline V gene lookup returns CDR1 LNHDA and CDR2 SQIVND (reference sequence). The CDR3, as DNA: TGTGCCAGTAGCGGCTTTATCCATGGCTACACCTTC. Translation gives CASSGFIHGYTF.

This chain connects TRBV11-2 to TRBJ2-7, with 9 bases identical to TRBD2. In germline, CDR1 is SGHAT, CDR2 FQNNGV. This CDR3 is built from 14 residues. The V and J ends lost 3 bases and 3 bases, in that order; junction bases with no gene match: 3. The CDR3, as DNA: TGTGCCAGCAGCTTTAGCGGGAGTATCTACGAGCAGTACTTC. Amino acids: CASSFSGSIYEQYF.

The J gene is TRBJ1-1, the V gene TRBV15, with D possibly matching TRBD1 (5 bases). The germline V gene encodes CDR1 LNHNV and CDR2 YYDKDF (reference sequence). This CDR3 spans 15 amino acids. V was pared by 4 bases and J by 6 bases, with 18 bases between. As DNA, the CDR3 is TGTGCCACCAGCAAGGCCGGGACGGGGAGCGCTGAAGCTTTCTTT. Amino acid sequence: CATSKAGTGSAEAFF.

The genes are TRBV20-1 and TRBJ1-5; TRBD1 is a possible D gene (6 bases). V was shortened by 5 bases and J by 2 bases, with 10 bases between the two germline ends. The CDR3 is 13 residues long. Germline CDR1 and CDR2: DFQATT and SNEGSKA (reference sequence). The CDR3 sequence: CSASGAGNQPQHF. In DNA form, the CDR3 reads TGCAGTGCTTCGGGGGCCGGCAATCAGCCCCAGCATTTT.

This clonotype was seen more than once but under ten times. The chain has TRBV29-1 and TRBJ2-3; D may be TRBD1 or TRBD2 (5 bases each). Germline V lookup: CDR1 SQVTM, CDR2 ANQGSEA. The V end was cut by 4 bases, the J end by 4 bases, with 15 bases between. The CDR3 has 14 amino acids. This chain's CDR3 is CSVGRDPRSDTQYF. CDR3 coding DNA: TGCAGCGTTGGAAGGGACCCTCGTTCAGATACGCAGTATTTT.

V gene TRBV15 combines with J gene TRBJ1-2; D unresolved. Germline CDR1 LNHNV, CDR2 YYDKDF (reference sequence). V lost 1 base to trimming and J lost 6 bases, with 18 bases between them. This CDR3 spans 16 amino acids. CDR3 bases: TGTGCCACCAGCAGAGGGGAAACCTCCCCTACTGATGGCTACACCTTC. Protein product: CATSRGETSPTDGYTF.

The chain employs TRBV20-1 and TRBJ2-3; the match to TRBD2 covers 11 bases. CDR3 size: 13 residues. V was pared by 5 bases and J by 7 bases, with 5 bases of the junction left unmatched. Germline CDR1 and CDR2: DFQATT and SNEGSKA (reference sequence). The CDR3 spells CSAVAGGDNTQYF. The CDR3 DNA reads as TGCAGTGCTGTAGCGGGGGGGGATAATACGCAGTATTTT.

The rearrangement joins TRBV11-2 to TRBJ2-7; the D is unclear. Germline V CDR1 and CDR2: SGHAT, FQNNGV. V dropped 1 base and J dropped 5 bases, with 12 bases sitting between them. This CDR3 spans 14 amino acids. The CDR3 reads CASSLVAQADEQYF. The CDR3 nucleotides are TGTGCCAGCAGCTTAGTAGCCCAGGCGGACGAGCAGTACTTC.

This clonotype was counted between two and nine times. This chain links TRBV12-3 or TRBV12-4 with TRBJ1-2, with D possibly being TRBD1 (6 bases). CDR3 length equals 14 residues. Trimming shortened V by 4 bases and J by 8 bases, and 17 bases separated the two germline ends. CDR3: CASSSTDRSNGYTF. In nucleotides, the CDR3 is TGTGCCAGCAGTTCCACCGACAGGTCGAACGGCTACACCTTC.

This clonotype was counted many times. The V and J genes are TRBV20-1 and TRBJ2-7; unclear D gene. CDR1 and CDR2 (germline): DFQATT, SNEGSKA (reference sequence). Trimming left V 3 bases short and J 4 bases short, with 7 bases between. This CDR3 spans 11 amino acids. CDR3 bases: TGCAGTGCTAGCCCACTATACGAGCAGTACTTC. Protein: CSASPLYEQYF.

This clonotype was observed at least ten times. The chain joins TRBV24-1 to TRBJ1-2, with a weak D call TRBD1 (5 bases). Germline V gene sequence: CDR1 KGHDR, CDR2 SFDVKD. This CDR3 has 14 amino acids. The V gene lost 2 bases and the J gene lost 7 bases, with 13 bases spanning the gap. In DNA, the CDR3 is TGTGCCACCAGTGATTGGGGGGAAGGATCTGGCTACACCTTC. Translation gives CATSDWGEGSGYTF.

This clonotype turned up a few times. This chain links TRBV2 with TRBJ2-2, with D uncertain. The CDR3 has 11 amino acids. CDR1 and CDR2 from the germline V gene are SNHLY and FYNNEI. The V and J ends lost 6 bases and 5 bases respectively, with 4 bases between them. The CDR3 reads CASRLTGELFF. As DNA, the CDR3 is TGTGCCAGCAGGTTGACCGGGGAGCTGTTTTTT.

V usage is TRBV25-1 and J usage is TRBJ2-5; D is perhaps TRBD1 or TRBD2 (6 bases each). Germline V gene sequence: CDR1 MGHDK, CDR2 SYGVNS. The ends were cut back, 5 bases at V and 7 bases at J, with 17 bases in the middle. The CDR3 has 14 residues. CDR3 DNA sequence: TGTGCCAGCAGTAATTGGCGGGACATAGGGACCCAGTACTTC. This sequence encodes CASSNWRDIGTQYF. The variable domain in full, completed from reference TRBV25-1 and TRBJ2-5, reads EADIYQTPRYLVIGTGKKITLECSQTMGHDKMYWYQQDPGMELHLIHYSYGVNSTEKGDLSSESTVSRIRTEHFPLTLESARPSHTSQYLCASSNWRDIGTQYFGPGTRLLVL.

The chain is built from TRBV29-1 and TRBJ2-2, with D unclear. V was trimmed by 4 bases and J by 4 bases, leaving 13 bases between them. Germline V gene lookup returns CDR1 SQVTM and CDR2 ANQGSEA. The CDR3 length is 14 residues. The CDR3: CSVADPEGTGELFF. Written as DNA, the CDR3 is TGCAGCGTTGCTGACCCCGAAGGCACCGGGGAGCTGTTTTTT.

This sequence joins TRBV12-3 or TRBV12-4 and TRBJ1-5, with 10 bases matching TRBD1. Germline trimming cut 7 bases from V and 1 base from J; bases unmatched to any gene: 7. This CDR3 is 16 amino acids long. In DNA form, the CDR3 reads TGTGCCAGCATCCCGGGACAGGGGAGAAGCAATCAGCCCCAGCATTTT. Translated: CASIPGQGRSNQPQHF.

This chain links TRBV12-5 with TRBJ2-7; possibly TRBD2 for D (5 bases). CDR1 is LGHNT, CDR2 FRNRAP, per germline. V shed 4 bases and J shed 6 bases, with 13 bases lying between them. The CDR3 totals 13 residues. CDR3 protein: CASGSYLAGEQYF. The CDR3 DNA reads as TGTGCTAGTGGTTCCTACCTGGCGGGCGAGCAGTACTTC.

This clonotype was counted a few times. The CDR3 loop reads CASSFNREDQPQHF. DNA of the CDR3: TGTGCCAGCAGCTTTAACAGGGAGGATCAGCCCCAGCATTTT. V is TRBV7-2 and J is TRBJ1-5; weak D call: TRBD1 (6 bases). Germline V gives CDR1 SGHTA, CDR2 FQGNSA. The CDR3 loop spans 14 amino acids. V gave up 3 bases and J gave up 5 bases, with 11 bases separating them. Full variable domain (missing parts from reference TRBV7-2 and TRBJ1-5): GAGVSQSPSNKVTEKGKDVELRCDPISGHTALYWYRQSLGQGLEFLIYFQGNSAPDKSGLPSDRFSAERTGGSVSTLTIQRTQQEDSAVYLCASSFNREDQPQHFGDGTRLSIL.

This clonotype came up a few times. J is TRBJ2-5 and V is TRBV12-3 or TRBV12-4; 9 bases fit TRBD2. With V trimmed by 6 bases and J by 1 base, 9 bases remained unmatched. This CDR3 comprises 16 residues. The CDR3 here is CASSPSASGIQETQYF. The CDR3 DNA reads as TGTGCCAGCAGCCCGAGTGCTAGCGGGATCCAAGAGACCCAGTACTTC.

In regard to this clonotype: Compared with germline, one end of the junction differs, possibly owing to a read error. V usage is TRBV7-2 and J usage is TRBJ2-2; unclear D gene. CDR1 and CDR2 from the germline V gene are SGHTA and FQGNSA. The CDR3 spans 12 residues. DNA for the CDR3: TGCGCCAGCAGCCAGGTCGGAGGGGAGCTGTTTTTT. Protein product: CASSQVGGELFF.

This chain joins TRBV5-8 and TRBJ2-7, with 10 bases aligning to TRBD1. The germline gives CDR1 SGHTS, CDR2 YDEGEE. Trimming cost V 4 bases and J 5 bases; bases outside gene matches: 9. The CDR3 length is 15 residues. For the CDR3, the DNA is TGTGCCAGCAGCCAACAGATGGGACAGGGGCACGAGCAGTACTTC. Amino acids: CASSQQMGQGHEQYF.

A word on this clonotype: A much larger clone sits a single nucleotide away, making a read error possible. The CDR3 nucleotides read TGTGCCATCAGTGAGCCTGGGACTAACGGGCCCCAAGAGACCCAGTACTTC. Residues: CAISEPGTNGPQETQYF. J is TRBJ2-5 and V is TRBV6-1; TRBD2 matches 7 bases. CDR3 length: 17 residues. CDR1 MNHNS and CDR2 SASEGT come from the germline V gene.

The rearrangement uses TRBV10-3 and TRBJ2-2, with 13 nucleotides matching TRBD2. This CDR3 has 14 residues. Trimming removed 8 bases from V and 6 bases from J; junction bases left unmatched: 3. CDR1 is ENHRY and CDR2 is SYGVKD in the germline V gene. The CDR3 DNA is TGTGCCATCGGACTAGCGGGAGTATCCGGGGAGCTGTTTTTT. Its translation: CAIGLAGVSGELFF.

This sequence joins TRBV9 and TRBJ2-6; D may match TRBD1 or TRBD2 (5 bases each). The CDR3 is 13 residues long. The V gene's germline CDR1 is SGDLS and CDR2 YYNGEE. Trimming removed 3 bases at V and 10 bases at J, with 11 bases between. The CDR3: CASSAGGKNVLTF. CDR3 sequence (DNA): TGTGCCAGCAGCGCTGGGGGTAAAAACGTCCTGACTTTC.

The rearrangement joins TRBV20-1 to TRBJ1-5; TRBD1 might be the D (6 bases). Germline V gene lookup returns CDR1 DFQATT and CDR2 SNEGSKA (reference sequence). The V end lost 5 bases, the J end lost 2 bases, and 19 bases lay between the germline ends. This CDR3 has 16 amino acids. CDR3 coding DNA: TGCAGTGCTCCAGGGTTGGGGGAGGGGGGCAATCAGCCCCAGCATTTT. Amino acids: CSAPGLGEGGNQPQHF.

This chain connects TRBV12-3 or TRBV12-4 to TRBJ2-2; a weak D match, TRBD2 (5 bases). Trimming removed 4 bases from V and 6 bases from J, with 15 bases in between. CDR3 length: 15 amino acids. The CDR3 DNA follows: TGTGCCAGCAGTTACGGGATCATAGGAGCCGGGGAGCTGTTTTTT. Translating it yields CASSYGIIGAGELFF.

A word on this clonotype: The junction differs from germline at one of its ends, possibly a read error. The gene calls are TRBV10-3 and TRBJ1-5; 7 nucleotides match TRBD1. Germline CDR1 and CDR2: ENHRY and SYGVKD. The CDR3 loop spans 14 amino acids. The DNA of the CDR3 is TGTGCCAGCAGTTACGAGTCAGGGGGTCGGGCCCAGCATTTT. Translation: CASSYESGGRAQHF.

About this clonotype itself: Mismatch with germline at one junction end may stem from a read error. CDR3 bases: TGTGCTAGCAGCGACGGGACAGGGGGTGAGACCCAGTACTTC. Its translation is CASSDGTGGETQYF. The chain uses TRBV7-7 and TRBJ2-5; 11 bases align to TRBD1. This CDR3 region has 14 residues. Germline loops: CDR1 SSHAT, CDR2 FNYEAQ (reference sequence). Full variable domain (rest looked up from reference TRBV7-7 and TRBJ2-5): GAGVSQSPRYKVTKRGQDVTLRCDPISSHATLYWYQQALGQGPEFLTYFNYEAQPDKSGLPSDRFSAERPEGSISTLTIQRTEQRDSAMYRCASSDGTGGETQYFGPGTRLLVL.

Worth noting for this clonotype: Sequence at one end of the junction differs from germline and may be a read error. This chain joins TRBV10-3 and TRBJ2-7, with 8 bases matching TRBD2. This CDR3 spans 21 amino acids. Germline V gene data show CDR1 as ENHRY and CDR2 as SYGVKD. The CDR3, as DNA: TGTGCCAGCAGTGACTCCCTCCAACCAGGGGTTAGCGGGACCATCTCCTACGAGCAGTACTTC. It yields the protein CASSDSLQPGVSGTISYEQYF.

This clonotype has at least ten counts. V and J are TRBV10-3 and TRBJ1-1; no clear D. Germline V gene data show CDR1 as ENHRY and CDR2 as SYGVKD. V lost 6 bases and J lost 1, with 6 bases in between. The CDR3 has 12 residues. The CDR3 here is CAISDRNTEAFF. CDR3 nucleotides: TGTGCCATCAGCGACCGGAACACTGAAGCTTTCTTT.

This clonotype occurred a few times. The chain carries TRBV24-1 and TRBJ1-2; the D gene is possibly TRBD1 (5 bases). The germline V and J ends were trimmed by 2 bases and 5 bases, with 11 bases remaining between them. Germline V gene lookup returns CDR1 KGHDR and CDR2 SFDVKD. This CDR3 comprises 14 residues. The CDR3 DNA sequence: TGTGCCACCAGTGATTCTGCAAGGGGTTATGGCTACACCTTC. Its translation is CATSDSARGYGYTF.

The chain joins TRBV7-9 to TRBJ2-7; D is perhaps TRBD2 (6 bases). The CDR3 runs to 13 residues. Per germline, CDR1 SEHNR and CDR2 FQNEAQ (reference sequence). Trimming removed 5 bases from V and 1 base from J, with 9 bases in between. CDR3 nucleotide sequence: TGTGCCAGCAGCCCGAGCGGGTCCTACGAGCAGTACTTC. It yields the protein CASSPSGSYEQYF.